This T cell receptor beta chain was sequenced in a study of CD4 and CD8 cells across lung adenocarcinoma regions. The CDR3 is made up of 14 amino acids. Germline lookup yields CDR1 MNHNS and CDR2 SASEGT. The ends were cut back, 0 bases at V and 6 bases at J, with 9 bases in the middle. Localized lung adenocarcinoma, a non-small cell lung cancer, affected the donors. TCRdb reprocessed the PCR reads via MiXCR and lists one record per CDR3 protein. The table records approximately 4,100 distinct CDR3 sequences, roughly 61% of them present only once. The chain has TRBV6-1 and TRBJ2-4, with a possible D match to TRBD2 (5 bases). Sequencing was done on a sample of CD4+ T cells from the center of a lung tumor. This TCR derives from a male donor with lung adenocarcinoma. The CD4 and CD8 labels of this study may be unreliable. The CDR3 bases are TGTGCCAGCAGTGAAGCCGGAGGCATAAACATTCAGTACTTC. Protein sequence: CASSEAGGINIQYF.